The clone carrying this T cell receptor (beta chain) has just a few counts. Its matching antigen is unknown. This sample was included in a study of beta chain features in type 1 diabetes. Notes on the study in general: Across all four CD4+ subsets, people with type 1 diabetes showed modestly shorter TCRB CDR3s.

Every isolated RNA sample was fully reverse transcribed, so sequencing captured expressed TCRB transcripts. The repertoire was sequenced with immunoSEQ multiplex PCR; TCRdb's copy has only in-frame clones and lacks some. Of hundreds of thousands of clones listed, roughly 13% are singletons. Sorting of CD4+ naive, central memory, regulatory and stem cell-like memory cells was performed via CD45RO/CCR7/CD25/CD127/CD95/CD27. The sequence was obtained from a man aged 18 to 29 with type 1 diabetes. Sequenced input: naive CD4+ T cells from blood.

CDR3 in DNA: TGCGCCAGCAGCCAAGGGGCAGGGGTCGCCTACGAGCAGTACTTC. Protein: CASSQGAGVAYEQYF. This rearrangement joins TRBV4-3 to TRBJ2-7; weak D call: TRBD1 (6 bases). The CDR3 totals 15 residues. Germline V lookup: CDR1 LGHNA, CDR2 YSLEER. Trimming pared 1 base from V and 2 bases from J, leaving 12 bases between.